Sequencing of this TCR beta chain was carried out in a study of blood T cell repertoires in COVID-19. On the study more broadly: Acute and convalescent COVID-19 samples came from the United States, Italy and Spain. In each case, the material was cDNA or gDNA derived from T cells, B-cell-depleted T cells, or PBMCs.

Trimming shortened V by 5 bases and J by 3 bases, and 17 bases separated the two germline ends. Germline V gene sequence: CDR1 SGDLS, CDR2 YYNGEE. The CDR3 totals 15 residues. During active infection, Seattle patients enrolled and were then monitored through disease. Here immunoSEQ multiplex PCR was the method, and the copy in TCRdb shows in-frame clones only, minus some. The profile shows a few hundred thousand clones, more than 85% of them singletons. The sequence derives from a young adult with COVID-19, enrolled during active disease. J is TRBJ1-1 and V is TRBV9, with a weak D call TRBD1 (6 bases). Sample: peripheral blood. CDR3 in amino acids: CASRIPEGDDTEAFF. As DNA, the CDR3 is TGTGCCAGCAGAATACCCGAGGGGGACGACACTGAAGCTTTCTTT.